This TCR beta chain came from a study of T cells in Graves' hyperthyroidism and ophthalmopathy. The wider study: Peripheral blood was obtained at initial diagnosis, preceding any treatment.

RNA transcripts gave rise to amplified TCR beta CDR3 regions. A first-round RT-PCR of the TCR CDR3 used the HTBI primer set. TCRdb reanalysed the multiplex PCR reads using MiXCR and keeps one entry per CDR3 protein. The sample holds hundreds of thousands of distinct CDR3 sequences, about 14% seen once. The authors took PBMCs from 10 ml fresh peripheral blood. With respect to this clonotype: What it binds is not known.

This CDR3 comprises 16 residues. Germline V gene data show CDR1 as SEHNR and CDR2 as FQNEAQ (reference sequence). V was clipped by 5 bases and J by 0 bases; unmatched bases: 7. Study-level results: Ophthalmopathy was told apart from stable hyperthyroidism by a 13 V-J model. Prediction of ophthalmopathy progression came a median roughly 7.1 months pre-onset.

This sequence was found in a woman aged 40 to 49 with Graves' hyperthyroidism. What was sequenced was blood. This chain joins TRBV7-9 and TRBJ1-3, with 7 bases identical to TRBD1. CDR3 coding DNA: TGTGCCAGCAGCCCGGGACAGCCAAGCTCTGGAAACACCATATATTTT. Protein: CASSPGQPSSGNTIYF.